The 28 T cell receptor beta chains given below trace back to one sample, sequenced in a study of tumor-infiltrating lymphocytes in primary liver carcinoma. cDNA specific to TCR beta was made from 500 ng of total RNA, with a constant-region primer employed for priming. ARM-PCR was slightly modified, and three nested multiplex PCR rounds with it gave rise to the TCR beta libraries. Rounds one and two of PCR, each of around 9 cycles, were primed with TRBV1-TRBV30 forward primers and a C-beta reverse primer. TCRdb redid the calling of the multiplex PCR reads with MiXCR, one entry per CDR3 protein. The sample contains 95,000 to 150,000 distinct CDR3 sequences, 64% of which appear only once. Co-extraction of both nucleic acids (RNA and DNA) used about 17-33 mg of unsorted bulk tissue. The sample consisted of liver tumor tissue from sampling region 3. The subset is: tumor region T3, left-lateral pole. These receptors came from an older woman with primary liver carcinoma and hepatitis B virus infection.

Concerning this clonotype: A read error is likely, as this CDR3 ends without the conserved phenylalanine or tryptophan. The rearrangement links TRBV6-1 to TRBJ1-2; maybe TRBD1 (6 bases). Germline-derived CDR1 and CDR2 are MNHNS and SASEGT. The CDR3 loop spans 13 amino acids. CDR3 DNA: TGTGTCAGCCTTCAGGGGCAGGTCTATGGCTACACCATC. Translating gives CVSLQGQVYGYTI.

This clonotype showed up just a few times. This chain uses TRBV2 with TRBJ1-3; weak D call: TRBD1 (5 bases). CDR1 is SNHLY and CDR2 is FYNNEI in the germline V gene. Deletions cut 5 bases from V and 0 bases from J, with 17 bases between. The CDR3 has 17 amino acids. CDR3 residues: CASSTWGRRASGNTIYF. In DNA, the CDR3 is TGTGCCAGCAGTACTTGGGGCAGGAGGGCCTCTGGAAACACCATATATTTT.

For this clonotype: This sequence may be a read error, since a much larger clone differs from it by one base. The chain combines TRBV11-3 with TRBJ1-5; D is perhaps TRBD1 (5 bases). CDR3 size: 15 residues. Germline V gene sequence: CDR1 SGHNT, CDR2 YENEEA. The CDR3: CASGLDLGVAQPQHF. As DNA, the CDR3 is TGTGCCAGCGGCTTAGATCTGGGGGTGGCTCAGCCCCAGCATTTT.

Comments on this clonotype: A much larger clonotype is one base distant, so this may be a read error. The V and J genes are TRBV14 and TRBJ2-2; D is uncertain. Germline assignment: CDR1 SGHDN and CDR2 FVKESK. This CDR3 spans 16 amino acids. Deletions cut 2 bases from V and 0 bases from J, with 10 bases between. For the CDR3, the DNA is TGTGCCAGCAGCCAACCGGACGGCGCGAACACCGGGGAGCTGTTTTTT. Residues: CASSQPDGANTGELFF.

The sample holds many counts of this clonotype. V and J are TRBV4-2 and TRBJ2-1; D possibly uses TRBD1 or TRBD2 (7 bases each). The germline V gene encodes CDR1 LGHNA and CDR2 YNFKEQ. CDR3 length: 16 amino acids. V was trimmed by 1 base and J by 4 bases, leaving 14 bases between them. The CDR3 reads CASSQGDSGVYNEQFF. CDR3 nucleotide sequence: TGTGCCAGCAGCCAAGGGGACAGCGGGGTTTACAATGAGCAGTTCTTC.

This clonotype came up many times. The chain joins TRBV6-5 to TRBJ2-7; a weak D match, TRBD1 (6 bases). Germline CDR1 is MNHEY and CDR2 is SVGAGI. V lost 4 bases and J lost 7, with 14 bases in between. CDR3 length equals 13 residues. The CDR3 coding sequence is TGTGCCAGCAGTTTGGGACAATCGAGGGAGCAGTACTTC. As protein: CASSLGQSREQYF.

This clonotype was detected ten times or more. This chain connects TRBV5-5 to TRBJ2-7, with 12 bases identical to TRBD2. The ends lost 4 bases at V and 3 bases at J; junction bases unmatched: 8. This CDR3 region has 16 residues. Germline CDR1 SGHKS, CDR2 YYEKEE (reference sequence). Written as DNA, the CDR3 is TGTGCCAGCAGCGGAAAAATACTAGCGGGAGGCTACGAGCAGTACTTC. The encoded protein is CASSGKILAGGYEQYF.

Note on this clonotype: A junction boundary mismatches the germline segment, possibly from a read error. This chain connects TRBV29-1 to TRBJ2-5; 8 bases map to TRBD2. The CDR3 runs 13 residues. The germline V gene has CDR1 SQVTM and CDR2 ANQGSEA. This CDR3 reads CSIEGRERESQYF. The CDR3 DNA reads TGCAGCATTGAGGGGCGGGAGCGGGAGAGCCAGTACTTC.

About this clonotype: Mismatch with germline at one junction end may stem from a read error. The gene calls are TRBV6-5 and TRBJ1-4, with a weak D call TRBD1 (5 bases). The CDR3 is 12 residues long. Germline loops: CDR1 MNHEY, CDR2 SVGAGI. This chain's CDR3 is CASIGTAEKLIF. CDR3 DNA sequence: TGTGCCAGCATCGGGACTGCAGAAAAACTGATTTTT.

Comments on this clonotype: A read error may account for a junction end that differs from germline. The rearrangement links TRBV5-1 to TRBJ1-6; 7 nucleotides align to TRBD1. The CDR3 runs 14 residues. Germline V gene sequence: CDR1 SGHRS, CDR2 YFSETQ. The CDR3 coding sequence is TGCGACAGCAGCTCCGGGACAGATAATTCACCCCTCCACTTT. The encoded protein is CDSSSGTDNSPLHF.

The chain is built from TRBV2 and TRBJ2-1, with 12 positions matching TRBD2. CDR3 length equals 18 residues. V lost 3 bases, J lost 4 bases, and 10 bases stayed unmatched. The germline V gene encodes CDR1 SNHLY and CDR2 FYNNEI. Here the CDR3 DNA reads TGTGCCAGCAGTGACGGGCTAGCGGGAGGGCCGGGATACAATGAGCAGTTCTTC. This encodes CASSDGLAGGPGYNEQFF. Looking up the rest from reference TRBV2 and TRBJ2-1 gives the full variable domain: EPEVTQTPSHQVTQMGQEVILRCVPISNHLYFYWYRQILGQKVEFLVSFYNNEISEKSEIFDDQFSVERPDGSNFTLKIRSTKLEDSAMYFCASSDGLAGGPGYNEQFFGPGTRLTVL.

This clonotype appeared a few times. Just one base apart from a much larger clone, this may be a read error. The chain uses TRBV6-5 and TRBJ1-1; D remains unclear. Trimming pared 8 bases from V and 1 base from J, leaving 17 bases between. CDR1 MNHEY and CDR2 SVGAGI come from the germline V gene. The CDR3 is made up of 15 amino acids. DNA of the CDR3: TGTGCCAGCGGAGGGATGAGCAGTAGGAACACTGAAGCTTTCTTT. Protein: CASGGMSSRNTEAFF.

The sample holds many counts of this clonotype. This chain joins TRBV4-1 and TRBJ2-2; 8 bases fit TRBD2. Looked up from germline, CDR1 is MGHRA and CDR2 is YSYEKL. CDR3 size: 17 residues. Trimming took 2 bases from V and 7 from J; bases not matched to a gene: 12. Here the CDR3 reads CASSQSQRAGEDGELFF. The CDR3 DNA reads TGCGCCAGCAGCCAATCCCAACGAGCGGGAGAGGACGGGGAGCTGTTTTTT.

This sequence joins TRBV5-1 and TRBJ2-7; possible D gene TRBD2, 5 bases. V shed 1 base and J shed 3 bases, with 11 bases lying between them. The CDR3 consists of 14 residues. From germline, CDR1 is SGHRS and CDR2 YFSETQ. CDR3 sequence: CASSLSSARYEQYF. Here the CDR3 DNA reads TGCGCCAGCAGCTTGAGTAGCGCCCGCTACGAGCAGTACTTC.

CDR3 loop: CASSVRDSGINEQFF. In nucleotides, the CDR3 is TGTGCCAGCAGTGTCCGGGATTCGGGTATCAATGAGCAGTTCTTC. V is TRBV28 and J is TRBJ2-1; a possible D gene is TRBD2 (5 bases). This CDR3 spans 15 amino acids. V was shortened by 5 bases and J by 6 bases, with 17 bases between the two germline ends. Germline V lookup: CDR1 MDHEN, CDR2 SYDVKM.

The CDR3 loop reads CASSFDLDATYVQYF. CDR3 coding DNA: TGTGCCAGCAGTTTCGATCTGGACGCGACCTATGTGCAGTACTTC. J is TRBJ2-7 and V is TRBV12-3 or TRBV12-4; the D is unclear. The CDR3 runs to 15 residues. Trimming removed 3 bases from V and 9 bases from J, with 21 bases in between.

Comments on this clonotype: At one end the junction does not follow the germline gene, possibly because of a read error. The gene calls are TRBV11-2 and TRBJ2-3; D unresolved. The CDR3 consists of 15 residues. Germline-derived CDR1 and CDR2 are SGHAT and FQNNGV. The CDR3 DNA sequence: TGCGCCAGCAGCTTAGGCCCTGTGGCGCCGGATACGCAGTATTTT. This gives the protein CASSLGPVAPDTQYF.

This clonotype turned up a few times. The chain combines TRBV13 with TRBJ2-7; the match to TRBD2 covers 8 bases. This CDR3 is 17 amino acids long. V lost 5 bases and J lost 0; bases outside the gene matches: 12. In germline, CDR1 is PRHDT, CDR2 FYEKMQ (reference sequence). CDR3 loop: CASSLLPLAGPSYEQYF. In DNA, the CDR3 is TGTGCCAGCAGCCTCCTCCCCTTAGCGGGACCCTCCTACGAGCAGTACTTC.

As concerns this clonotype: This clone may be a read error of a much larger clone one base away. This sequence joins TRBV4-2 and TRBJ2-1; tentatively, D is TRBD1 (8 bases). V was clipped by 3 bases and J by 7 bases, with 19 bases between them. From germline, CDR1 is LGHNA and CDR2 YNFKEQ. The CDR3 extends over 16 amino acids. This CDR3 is CASSHRTGRARNEQFF. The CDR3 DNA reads TGTGCCAGCAGCCATCGGACAGGGAGGGCTAGGAATGAGCAGTTCTTC.

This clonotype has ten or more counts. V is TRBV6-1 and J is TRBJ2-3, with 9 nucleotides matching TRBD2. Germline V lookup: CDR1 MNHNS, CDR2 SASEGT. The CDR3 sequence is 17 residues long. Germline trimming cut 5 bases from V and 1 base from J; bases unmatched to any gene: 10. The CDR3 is CASSSQAGGRGTDTQYF. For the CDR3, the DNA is TGTGCCAGCAGTTCCCAAGCGGGCGGGAGGGGCACAGATACGCAGTATTTT.

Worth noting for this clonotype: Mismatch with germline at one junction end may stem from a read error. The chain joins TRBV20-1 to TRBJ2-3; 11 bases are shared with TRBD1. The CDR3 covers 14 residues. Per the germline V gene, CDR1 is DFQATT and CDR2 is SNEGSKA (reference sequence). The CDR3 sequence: CSAGQGDIPDTQYF. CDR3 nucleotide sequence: TGCAGTGCGGGACAGGGGGATATTCCGGATACGCAGTACTTT.

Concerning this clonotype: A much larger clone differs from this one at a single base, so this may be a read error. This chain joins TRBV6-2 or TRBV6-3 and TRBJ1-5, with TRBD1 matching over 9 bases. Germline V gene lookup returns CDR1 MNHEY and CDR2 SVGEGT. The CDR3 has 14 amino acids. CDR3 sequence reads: CVSRPPGQGQPQHF. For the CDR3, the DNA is TGTGTCAGCAGACCTCCGGGACAGGGCCAGCCCCAGCATTTT.

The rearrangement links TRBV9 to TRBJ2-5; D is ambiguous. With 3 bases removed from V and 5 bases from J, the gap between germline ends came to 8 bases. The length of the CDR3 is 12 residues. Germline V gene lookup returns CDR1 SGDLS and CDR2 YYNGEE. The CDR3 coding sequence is TGTGCCAGCAGCGCCGGTGGGGAGACCCAGTACTTC. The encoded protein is CASSAGGETQYF.

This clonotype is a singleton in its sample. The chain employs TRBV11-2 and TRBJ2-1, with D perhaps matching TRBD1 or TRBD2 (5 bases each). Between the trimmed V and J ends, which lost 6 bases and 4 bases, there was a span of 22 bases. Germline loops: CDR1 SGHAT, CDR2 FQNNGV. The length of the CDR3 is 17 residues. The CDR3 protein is CASSLRPGRRLYNEQFF. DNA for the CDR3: TGTGCCAGCAGTTTACGACCGGGACGGAGATTATACAATGAGCAGTTCTTC.

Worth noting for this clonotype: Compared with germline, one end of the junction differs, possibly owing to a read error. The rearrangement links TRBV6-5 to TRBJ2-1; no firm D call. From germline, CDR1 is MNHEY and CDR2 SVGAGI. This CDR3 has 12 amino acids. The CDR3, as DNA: TGTACCAGCAGAAACTATTACAGTGAACAGTCCTTC. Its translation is CTSRNYYSEQSF.

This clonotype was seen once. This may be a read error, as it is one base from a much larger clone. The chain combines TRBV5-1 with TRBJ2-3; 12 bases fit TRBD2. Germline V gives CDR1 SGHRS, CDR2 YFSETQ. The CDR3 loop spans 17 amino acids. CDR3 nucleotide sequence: TGCACCAGCAGCCTCCTCGGACTAGCGGGATCAACAGATACGCAGTATTTT. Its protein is CTSSLLGLAGSTDTQYF. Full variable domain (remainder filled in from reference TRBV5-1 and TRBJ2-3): KAGVTQTPRYLIKTRGQQVTLSCSPISGHRSVSWYQQTPGQGLQFLFEYFSETQRNKGNFPGRFSGRQFSNSRSEMNVSTLELGDSALYLCTSSLLGLAGSTDTQYFGPGTRLTVL.

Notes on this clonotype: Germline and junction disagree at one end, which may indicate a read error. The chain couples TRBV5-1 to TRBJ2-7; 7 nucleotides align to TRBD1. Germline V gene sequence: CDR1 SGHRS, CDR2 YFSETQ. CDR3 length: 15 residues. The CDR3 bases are TGCGCCAGCAGCTTCCTGGACGACAGGGTTGGCGAGCGGTACTTC. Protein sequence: CASSFLDDRVGERYF.

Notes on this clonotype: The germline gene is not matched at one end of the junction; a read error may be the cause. In nucleotides, the CDR3 is TGTGTCAGCGCCTTGAGGGCGGTCGGGGAGCTGTTTTTT. Its translation is CVSALRAVGELFF. The chain uses TRBV6-6 and TRBJ2-2; D might be TRBD2 (5 bases). This CDR3 comprises 13 residues. CDR1 and CDR2 (germline): MNHNY, SVGAGI (reference sequence).